The rows below give T cell receptor beta chains drawn from one sample of a study of T cells in Graves' hyperthyroidism and ophthalmopathy. TCRdb re-called the multiplex PCR reads through MiXCR, storing one row per CDR3 protein. The sample consists of hundreds of thousands of distinct CDR3 sequences, 15% to 19% of them appearing once. The material sequenced was blood. Receptor source: a woman aged 18 to 35 with Graves' hyperthyroidism. Both conserved end residues are part of each CDR3.

v_gene,j_gene,CDR3aa
TRBV10-2,TRBJ2-1,CASSGGTSGRYNEQFF
TRBV20-1,TRBJ2-5,CSANGANSQETQYF
TRBV5-1,TRBJ2-7,CASKREGPVTYEQYF
TRBV7-9,TRBJ2-7,CASSPNYRGDTYEQYF
TRBV29-1,TRBJ1-3,CSAGGGGRNTIYF
TRBV7-9,TRBJ1-1,CASSSPDRATTEAFF
TRBV7-2,TRBJ2-1,CASSSQTGGENEQFF
TRBV28,TRBJ1-2,CASSSRVLDGYTF
TRBV29-1,TRBJ1-2,CSVLREDNYGYTF
TRBV15,TRBJ2-3,CAASRGTSGGATDTQYF
TRBV28,TRBJ2-5,CASSYSPGTVMDQYF
TRBV6-1,TRBJ1-1,CASSGQPMNTEAFF
TRBV9,TRBJ2-7,CASSPSPSRDEQYF
TRBV12-3/TRBV12-4,TRBJ2-1,CASRVTSGRHEQFF
TRBV29-1,TRBJ1-1,CSVSGGVGEAFF
TRBV12-3/TRBV12-4,TRBJ2-4,CASSPTGRGNIQYF
TRBV27,TRBJ1-6,CASSRQGSYNSPLHF
TRBV11-2,TRBJ1-2,CASRSSELYGYTF
TRBV7-6,TRBJ1-6,CASSLDGNIYNSPLHF
TRBV20-1,TRBJ1-1,CSARGTQGETEAFF
TRBV9,TRBJ1-1,CASSAQGGELNTEAFF
TRBV7-8,TRBJ1-5,CASSLSSGMNQPQHF
TRBV2,TRBJ2-1,CASSMGKRSYNEQFF
TRBV12-3/TRBV12-4,TRBJ2-1,CASSLPLPGRQGADEQFF
TRBV28,TRBJ2-7,CASSSRDISYEQYF
TRBV28,TRBJ2-1,CASSSLNNYNEQFF
TRBV7-3,TRBJ2-2,CASSLGQTRTGELFF
TRBV5-1,TRBJ1-1,CASSQPSPNTEAFF
TRBV7-8,TRBJ1-1,CASRRQYMNTEAFF
TRBV10-3,TRBJ2-1,CASGNRSSYNEQFF
TRBV19,TRBJ2-5,CASSISRKETQYF
TRBV7-2,TRBJ2-5,CASSPDPGSETQYF
TRBV5-1,TRBJ1-6,CASSLRPNNSPLHF
TRBV10-3,TRBJ2-1,CAISHGLSGNEQFF
TRBV5-1,TRBJ2-3,CASSRTSGSTDTQYF
TRBV15,TRBJ2-1,CATSREMVAGGLYNEQFF
TRBV5-1,TRBJ1-5,CASSPTGVNQPQHF
TRBV19,TRBJ2-3,CASSIGQGTDTQYF
TRBV20-1,TRBJ1-2,CSSPGLARGYTF
TRBV14,TRBJ1-3,CASSPATGNGNTIYF
TRBV2,TRBJ2-5,CASGLAGGPETQYF
TRBV9,TRBJ1-5,CASSASGDYRDQPQHF
TRBV6-1,TRBJ2-5,CASSPRVGGQETQYF
TRBV28,TRBJ2-3,CASSSRSTGESVTDTQYF
TRBV15,TRBJ2-1,CATSRPGLAGVGYNEQFF